The 27 T cell receptor beta chains below all came from one sample that was sequenced in a study of beta chain features in type 1 diabetes. Broader study findings: TCRB CDR3 length was moderately but significantly reduced in all four CD4+ subsets of Type 1 diabetes patients.

The authors reverse transcribed all of the isolated RNA, so sequencing captured expressed TCRB transcripts. The repertoire was sequenced with immunoSEQ multiplex PCR; TCRdb's copy has only in-frame clones and lacks some. The repertoire holds 600,000 to 700,000 clones, with 10% to 15% as singletons. Their antigen targets remain unknown. Material: naive CD4+ T cells from blood. The receptor source for this set is a man aged 18-30 years with type 1 diabetes.

The chain is built from TRBV11-2 and TRBJ1-2; 7 nucleotides align to TRBD1. Losses at the gene ends were 5 bases for V and 3 bases for J; bases not matched to a gene: 6. The germline gives CDR1 SGHAT, CDR2 FQNNGV. CDR3 length: 14 residues. The CDR3 region is CASSPSTGDYGYTF. CDR3 nucleotide sequence: TGTGCCAGCAGCCCTAGTACAGGGGACTATGGCTACACCTTC.

The sample holds a few counts of this clone. This sequence joins TRBV30 and TRBJ2-1; 11 bases agree with TRBD2. The V gene end was trimmed by 1 base and the J gene end by 5 bases; junction bases not matched to a gene: 7. This CDR3 region has 16 residues. Germline assignment: CDR1 GTSNPN and CDR2 SVGIG (reference sequence). The CDR3, as DNA: TGTGCCTGGAGTGGCCTCACTAGCGGGGGAGACAATGAGCAGTTCTTC. This gives the protein CAWSGLTSGGDNEQFF.

The chain joins TRBV18 to TRBJ1-2, with 7 positions matching TRBD1. Germline lookup yields CDR1 KGHSH and CDR2 LQKENI. The CDR3 extends over 17 amino acids. V dropped 5 bases and J dropped 0; count of bases not matched to a gene: 12. In nucleotides, the CDR3 is TGTGCCAGCTCATCGTTAGGACAGGAAAAGTCTAACTATGGCTACACCTTC. As protein: CASSSLGQEKSNYGYTF. Full variable domain (outside the CDR3, taken from reference TRBV18 and TRBJ1-2): NAGVMQNPRHLVRRRGQEARLRCSPMKGHSHVYWYRQLPEEGLKFMVYLQKENIIDESGMPKERFSAEFPKEGPSILRIQQVVRGDSAAYFCASSSLGQEKSNYGYTFGSGTRLTVV.

The V and J genes are TRBV5-1 and TRBJ2-1; 11 bases are shared with TRBD1. The CDR3 runs 17 residues. V lost 4 bases and J lost 0; bases outside the gene matches: 6. Germline V CDR1 and CDR2: SGHRS, YFSETQ. The CDR3 sequence: CASSQGQGATSYNEQFF. CDR3 DNA sequence: TGCGCCAGCAGCCAAGGACAGGGGGCTACCTCCTACAATGAGCAGTTCTTC.

CDR3: CASSLGFQDVGYGYTF. In nucleotides, the CDR3 is TGTGCCAGCAGCTTAGGATTTCAGGATGTCGGCTATGGCTACACCTTC. J is TRBJ1-2 and V is TRBV7-9; D gene uncertain. Per the germline V gene, CDR1 is SEHNR and CDR2 is FQNEAQ (reference sequence). This CDR3 has 16 amino acids. Trimming stripped 1 base from V and 4 bases from J, with 16 bases between. Together with reference TRBV7-9 and TRBJ1-2, the CDR3 gives the full variable domain: DTGVSQNPRHKITKRGQNVTFRCDPISEHNRLYWYRQTLGQGPEFLTYFQNEAQLEKSRLLSDRFSAERPKGSFSTLEIQRTEQGDSAMYLCASSLGFQDVGYGYTFGSGTRLTVV.

This clone showed up just a few times. The chain carries TRBV7-6 and TRBJ2-2, with a tentative D call TRBD1 (5 bases). V was trimmed by 4 bases and J by 8 bases, leaving 8 bases between them. Germline V lookup: CDR1 SGHVS, CDR2 FNYEAQ. This CDR3 contains 12 residues. The CDR3 sequence is CASSSWTGELFF. The CDR3 coding sequence is TGTGCCAGCAGCTCGTGGACAGGGGAGCTGTTTTTT.

This clone was detected only a few times. The chain uses TRBV4-1 and TRBJ2-2; the D gene is possibly TRBD1 (6 bases). The V and J ends lost 5 bases and 1 base respectively, with 14 bases between them. The CDR3 is 16 residues long. Germline assignment: CDR1 MGHRA and CDR2 YSYEKL. CDR3 residues: CASSAEGVLNTGELFF. The CDR3 nucleotides are TGCGCCAGCAGCGCCGAGGGGGTGTTGAACACCGGGGAGCTGTTTTTT.

The chain recombines TRBV28 with TRBJ2-7; 7 bases agree with TRBD2. The CDR3 length is 14 residues. CDR1 MDHEN and CDR2 SYDVKM come from the germline V gene. V was clipped by 8 bases and J by 0 bases; unmatched bases: 7. CDR3 sequence: CASARGGPSYEQYF. The CDR3 DNA reads TGTGCCAGCGCAAGGGGAGGGCCCTCCTACGAGCAGTACTTC. The variable domain in full, completed from reference TRBV28 and TRBJ2-7, reads DVKVTQSSRYLVKRTGEKVFLECVQDMDHENMFWYRQDPGLGLRLIYFSYDVKMKEKGDIPEGYSVSREKKERFSLILESASTNQTSMYLCASARGGPSYEQYFGPGTRLTVT.

Concerning this clone: The sample holds other DNA sequences that translate to the same CDR3. The J gene is TRBJ1-6, the V gene TRBV30, with D unclear. This CDR3 is built from 12 residues. V lost 0 bases and J 7 bases, leaving 4 bases between the germline ends. Germline V gene sequence: CDR1 GTSNPN, CDR2 SVGIG (reference sequence). DNA for the CDR3: TGTGCCTGGAGTGTAGGGAATTCACCCCTCCACTTT. This encodes CAWSVGNSPLHF. The whole variable domain, filled in from reference TRBV30 and TRBJ1-6, reads SQTIHQWPATLVQPVGSPLSLECTVEGTSNPNLYWYRQAAGRGLQLLFYSVGIGQISSEVPQNLSASRPQDRQFILSSKKLLLSDSGFYLCAWSVGNSPLHFGNGTRLTVT.

This clone was picked up a small number of times. The rearrangement uses TRBV5-4 and TRBJ1-1, with 7 bases identical to TRBD1. This CDR3 has 14 residues. With V trimmed by 4 bases and J by 5 bases, 8 bases remained unmatched. The V gene's germline CDR1 is SGHNT and CDR2 YYREEE (reference sequence). The CDR3 sequence is CASSLWTGLTEAFF. The DNA for the CDR3 is TGTGCCAGCAGCCTCTGGACAGGCCTAACTGAAGCTTTCTTT.

Points on this clone: Other DNA variants within this sample encode the same CDR3. V gene TRBV6-1 combines with J gene TRBJ1-4, with D uncertain. The V gene lost 5 bases and the J gene lost 6 bases, with 7 bases spanning the gap. CDR3 length: 12 amino acids. CDR1 is MNHNS, CDR2 SASEGT, per germline. For the CDR3, the DNA is TGTGCCAGCAGTCCCAGAGATGAAAAACTGTTTTTT. Protein product: CASSPRDEKLFF.

J is TRBJ2-2 and V is TRBV14; TRBD1 matches 7 bases. From germline, CDR1 is SGHDN and CDR2 FVKESK. This CDR3 has 15 amino acids. Losses at the gene ends were 4 bases for V and 1 base for J; bases not matched to a gene: 3. The CDR3 coding sequence is TGTGCCAGCAGCCGAGGGACAGTGAACACCGGGGAGCTGTTTTTT. Protein: CASSRGTVNTGELFF.

This clone has only a few counts. The rearrangement uses TRBV10-3 and TRBJ2-7, with D possibly TRBD2 on 5 matching bases. Deletions cut 3 bases from V and 0 bases from J, with 9 bases between. The CDR3 totals 14 residues. Germline V gene lookup returns CDR1 ENHRY and CDR2 SYGVKD. The CDR3 loop is CAISDVLVSYEQYF. The CDR3 DNA reads TGTGCCATCAGTGACGTACTAGTCTCCTACGAGCAGTACTTC.

The sample holds a few counts of this clone. The chain has TRBV7-2 and TRBJ1-5; a weak D match, TRBD1 (5 bases). Per the germline V gene, CDR1 is SGHTA and CDR2 is FQGNSA. The V and J ends lost 1 base and 7 bases respectively, with 5 bases between them. CDR3 length: 12 amino acids. CDR3 in amino acids: CASSLGGQPQHF. CDR3 bases: TGTGCCAGCAGCTTAGGGGGGCAGCCCCAGCATTTT.

The chain uses TRBV10-3 and TRBJ1-1; weak D call: TRBD1 (5 bases). The CDR3 sequence is 14 residues long. The germline V and J ends were trimmed by 0 bases and 10 bases, with 15 bases remaining between them. Germline-derived CDR1 and CDR2 are ENHRY and SYGVKD. CDR3 DNA: TGTGCCATCAGTGAGTCGGACACGGGACGGCGAGCTTTCTTT. As protein: CAISESDTGRRAFF.

The genes are TRBV18 and TRBJ2-3; 9 bases are a match to TRBD1. Germline trimming cut 3 bases from V and 1 base from J; bases unmatched to any gene: 5. This CDR3 region has 16 residues. Germline CDR1 and CDR2: KGHSH and LQKENI. CDR3 sequence (DNA): TGTGCCAGCTCACCCCGGACAGGGGAAGGCACAGATACGCAGTATTTT. Residues: CASSPRTGEGTDTQYF.

J is TRBJ1-3 and V is TRBV5-1; D ambiguous. V lost 4 bases to trimming and J lost 0 bases, with 5 bases between them. Germline values: CDR1 SGHRS, CDR2 YFSETQ. The CDR3 is 13 residues long. CDR3 nucleotide sequence: TGCGCCAGCAGCCGGGTCTCTGGAAACACCATATATTTT. This translates into CASSRVSGNTIYF.

The V gene is TRBV11-3, the J gene TRBJ1-1; D is undetermined. The CDR3 spans 14 residues. CDR1 is SGHNT and CDR2 is YENEEA in the germline V gene. V lost 6 bases and J lost 2, with 13 bases in between. The CDR3 here is CASRPRVSNTEAFF. DNA for the CDR3: TGTGCCAGCAGACCGCGGGTGAGCAACACTGAAGCTTTCTTT.

The sample holds a few counts of this clone. The rearrangement uses TRBV4-1 and TRBJ2-2, with D unclear. The germline gives CDR1 MGHRA, CDR2 YSYEKL. V was shortened by 2 bases and J by 1 base, with 11 bases between the two germline ends. The CDR3 spans 16 residues. CDR3 DNA: TGCGCCAGCAGCCAACTAAGGGTCAGGAACACCGGGGAGCTGTTTTTT. This sequence encodes CASSQLRVRNTGELFF.

The chain recombines TRBV29-1 with TRBJ2-5, with TRBD2 identical over 11 bases. V was clipped by 5 bases and J by 2 bases; unmatched bases: 4. The germline V gene has CDR1 SQVTM and CDR2 ANQGSEA. The length of the CDR3 is 14 residues. The CDR3 sequence is CSVFSGGAQETQYF. Here the CDR3 DNA reads TGCAGCGTTTTTAGCGGGGGGGCTCAAGAGACCCAGTACTTC.

The chain couples TRBV10-3 to TRBJ2-3, with 8 bases matching TRBD1. Germline trimming cut 10 bases from V and 2 bases from J; bases unmatched to any gene: 5. The CDR3 has 13 residues. The V gene's germline CDR1 is ENHRY and CDR2 SYGVKD. The CDR3 DNA is TGTGCCACCGTGGGACAGGACACAGATACGCAGTATTTT. Protein: CATVGQDTDTQYF.

This clone was seen a handful of times. The genes are TRBV19 and TRBJ2-7; 7 bases match TRBD1. Per the germline V gene, CDR1 is LNHDA and CDR2 is SQIVND (reference sequence). This CDR3 contains 14 residues. The ends lost 5 bases at V and 1 base at J; junction bases unmatched: 5. CDR3 nucleotides: TGTGCCAGTAGTGTTTACAGGGGATCCTACGAGCAGTACTTC. Its translation: CASSVYRGSYEQYF.

The chain carries TRBV7-8 and TRBJ1-5, with D perhaps matching TRBD1 (6 bases). The germline V gene has CDR1 SGHVS and CDR2 FQNEAQ. The CDR3 spans 13 residues. Trimming left V 5 bases short and J 7 bases short, with 12 bases between. CDR3 sequence reads: CASSTGIDQPQHF. The CDR3, as DNA: TGTGCCAGCAGCACAGGGATAGACCAGCCCCAGCATTTT.

This chain uses TRBV19 with TRBJ2-3; D unclear. The CDR3 is 12 residues long. V was clipped by 3 bases and J by 6 bases, with 7 bases between them. The V gene's germline CDR1 is LNHDA and CDR2 SQIVND (reference sequence). As DNA, the CDR3 is TGTGCCAGTAGTATCTCCGGTGATACGCAGTATTTT. This encodes CASSISGDTQYF.

This clone was seen at least ten times. This chain links TRBV30 with TRBJ2-7; no firm D call. In germline, CDR1 is GTSNPN, CDR2 SVGIG (reference sequence). Trimming removed 4 bases at V and 0 bases at J, with 7 bases between. This CDR3 has 12 residues. Here the CDR3 reads CAWTRGSYEQYF. Here the CDR3 DNA reads TGTGCCTGGACCAGAGGCTCCTACGAGCAGTACTTC. The full variable domain, completed using reference TRBV30 and TRBJ2-7, is SQTIHQWPATLVQPVGSPLSLECTVEGTSNPNLYWYRQAAGRGLQLLFYSVGIGQISSEVPQNLSASRPQDRQFILSSKKLLLSDSGFYLCAWTRGSYEQYFGPGTRLTVT.

The chain links TRBV5-1 to TRBJ2-5; D remains unclear. Germline-derived CDR1 and CDR2 are SGHRS and YFSETQ. The CDR3 has 11 amino acids. V lost 0 bases and J lost 11, with 8 bases in between. CDR3: CASSLAPTQYF. The DNA for the CDR3 is TGCGCCAGCAGCTTGGCACCAACACAGTACTTC.

This clone has more than one count but fewer than ten. The V call is TRBV6-1, the J call TRBJ1-2, with 9 positions matching TRBD1. CDR1 MNHNS and CDR2 SASEGT come from the germline V gene. Germline trimming cut 5 bases from V and 2 bases from J; bases unmatched to any gene: 6. The CDR3 runs to 15 residues. The CDR3 region is CASSPTGQGNYGYTF. CDR3 nucleotide sequence: TGTGCCAGCAGTCCAACGGGACAGGGAAACTATGGCTACACCTTC.